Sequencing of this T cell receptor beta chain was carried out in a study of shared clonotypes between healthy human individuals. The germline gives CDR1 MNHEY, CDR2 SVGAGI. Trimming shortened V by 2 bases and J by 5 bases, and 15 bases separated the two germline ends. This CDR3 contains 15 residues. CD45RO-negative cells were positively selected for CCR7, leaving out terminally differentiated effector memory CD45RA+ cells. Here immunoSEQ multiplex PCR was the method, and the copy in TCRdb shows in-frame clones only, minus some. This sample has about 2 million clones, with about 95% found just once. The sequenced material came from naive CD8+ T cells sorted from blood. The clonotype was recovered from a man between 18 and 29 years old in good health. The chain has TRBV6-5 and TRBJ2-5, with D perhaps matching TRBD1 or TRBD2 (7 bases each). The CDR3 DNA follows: TGTGCCAGCAGTTACGGGAGGGGGCTAGTGGAGACCCAGTACTTC. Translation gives CASSYGRGLVETQYF.